Sequencing of this T cell receptor beta chain was carried out in a study of regulatory T cells in long-lasting Graves disease. Germline values: CDR1 SGDLS, CDR2 YYNGEE. With 0 bases clipped from V and 0 bases from J, the junction kept 6 bases outside the gene matches. The CDR3 totals 17 residues. This sample's time point: persistent/refractory GD, antithyroid drugs over 5 years with positive TRAb. TCR sequences were obtained from RNA taken from PBMCs. Both iRepertoire HTBI primers and Arm-PCR of CDR3 regions were used to build the TCR beta libraries. MiXCR, run by TCRdb on the multiplex PCR reads, gives a single entry per CDR3 protein. The table lists about 290,000 distinct CDR3 sequences, 20% to 25% of them singletons, with approximately 60% in the top ten. A note on this clonotype: The target antigen is unknown.

Findings and limits, study-wide: Persistent patients shared more public clonotypes (2,741) than newly diagnosed patients (approximately 960).

V is TRBV9 and J is TRBJ2-7, with 10 bases aligning to TRBD2. The input for sequencing was peripheral blood mononuclear cells (PBMCs), taken when the disease was refractory, from a patient treated with antithyroid drugs. The source of this sequence is a female donor with Graves disease. CDR3: CASSVGLAGASSYEQYF. The DNA for the CDR3 is TGTGCCAGCAGCGTAGGGCTAGCGGGGGCGAGCTCCTACGAGCAGTACTTC. Together with reference TRBV9 and TRBJ2-7, the CDR3 gives the full variable domain: DSGVTQTPKHLITATGQRVTLRCSPRSGDLSVYWYQQSLDQGLQFLIQYYNGEERAKGNILERFSAQQFPDLHSELNLSSLELGDSALYFCASSVGLAGASSYEQYFGPGTRLTVT.